The rows below give T cell receptor beta chains drawn from one sample of a study of T cells in Graves' hyperthyroidism and ophthalmopathy. Each CDR3 protein gets one entry after TCRdb re-called the multiplex PCR reads with MiXCR. The sample has about 290,000 distinct CDR3 sequences, less than 15% seen once. The sequencing input was blood. The receptors originated from a woman aged 25 to 45 with Graves' hyperthyroidism that later progressed to Graves' ophthalmopathy. The CDR3 runs from the conserved cysteine through the conserved F or W. Fields, in order: clone size, V gene, D gene, J gene, CDR3 DNA, CDR3 protein. The D gene is left open where the match is weak. The size of a clone is reported for some rows only, either as once, few or many, or as a class for expanded clones.

clone_size: -; v_call: TRBV28; d_call: -; j_call: TRBJ2-7; cdr3_nt: TGTGCCAGCAGTTTATGGGGTACGGAGCAGTACTTC; cdr3_aa: CASSLWGTEQYF
clone_size: few; v_call: TRBV5-1; d_call: -; j_call: TRBJ1-2; cdr3_nt: TGCGCCAGCAGCTTGACAGGGAAAGCTAACTATGGCTACACCTTC; cdr3_aa: CASSLTGKANYGYTF
clone_size: many; v_call: TRBV12-3/TRBV12-4; d_call: -; j_call: TRBJ2-3; cdr3_nt: TGTGCCAGCAGTTTCGAAGCCGGGCCAGATACGCAGTATTTT; cdr3_aa: CASSFEAGPDTQYF
clone_size: many; v_call: TRBV7-2; d_call: TRBD2; j_call: TRBJ2-1; cdr3_nt: TGTGCCAGCAGCGGAAAGCGGGAGAATCCCTACAATGAGCAGTTCTTC; cdr3_aa: CASSGKRENPYNEQFF
clone_size: -; v_call: TRBV6-2/TRBV6-3; d_call: -; j_call: TRBJ2-1; cdr3_nt: TGTGCCAGCAGTTACAGGGAAAATGAGCAGTTCTTC; cdr3_aa: CASSYRENEQFF
clone_size: -; v_call: TRBV6-1; d_call: -; j_call: TRBJ1-1; cdr3_nt: TGTGCCAGCAGTGAAGAATGGTGGGGTGATGCTTTCTTT; cdr3_aa: CASSEEWWGDAFF
clone_size: many; v_call: TRBV6-6; d_call: -; j_call: TRBJ2-1; cdr3_nt: TGTGCCAGCAGTTACCCGACAGGGAGGGATGAGCAGTTCTTC; cdr3_aa: CASSYPTGRDEQFF
clone_size: many; v_call: TRBV6-2/TRBV6-3; d_call: -; j_call: TRBJ2-4; cdr3_nt: TGTGCCAGCAGTTATGGCCTAGCCAAAAACATTCAGTACTTC; cdr3_aa: CASSYGLAKNIQYF
clone_size: many; v_call: TRBV28; d_call: TRBD2; j_call: TRBJ2-2; cdr3_nt: TGTGCCAGCAGTTTCTCCGGACTAGCGGGGCGAACGGAGCTGTTTTTT; cdr3_aa: CASSFSGLAGRTELFF
clone_size: many; v_call: TRBV28; d_call: TRBD1; j_call: TRBJ2-4; cdr3_nt: TGTGCCAGCACCACAGGGGATTGGGACATTCAGTACTTC; cdr3_aa: CASTTGDWDIQYF
clone_size: many; v_call: TRBV6-2/TRBV6-3; d_call: -; j_call: TRBJ2-3; cdr3_nt: TGTGCCAGCAAGGACCCGGGGGAGACGACGCAGTATTTT; cdr3_aa: CASKDPGETTQYF
clone_size: many; v_call: TRBV30; d_call: TRBD2; j_call: TRBJ2-1; cdr3_nt: TGTGCCTGGAGTGGCGGGAGGGCCTCCTACAATGAGCAGTTCTTC; cdr3_aa: CAWSGGRASYNEQFF
clone_size: few; v_call: TRBV6-8; d_call: -; j_call: TRBJ1-5; cdr3_nt: TGTGCCAGCAGTTACGGGCAGCCCCAGGGAGGTAGCAATCAGCCCCAGCATTTT; cdr3_aa: CASSYGQPQGGSNQPQHF
clone_size: few; v_call: TRBV14; d_call: -; j_call: TRBJ2-4; cdr3_nt: TGTGCCAGCAGCCAAGGCCCTATTCAGTACTTC; cdr3_aa: CASSQGPIQYF
clone_size: many; v_call: TRBV6-1; d_call: TRBD1; j_call: TRBJ2-3; cdr3_nt: TGTGCCAGCAGTGAACCGGGACAGGGTACTTCGGATACGCAGTATTTT; cdr3_aa: CASSEPGQGTSDTQYF
clone_size: many; v_call: TRBV12-3/TRBV12-4; d_call: TRBD2; j_call: TRBJ2-3; cdr3_nt: TGTGCCAGCATTCCTAGCGGGAGCACAGATACGCAGTATTTT; cdr3_aa: CASIPSGSTDTQYF
clone_size: many; v_call: TRBV9; d_call: TRBD2; j_call: TRBJ2-5; cdr3_nt: TGTGCCAGCAGCCTCACTACGGGAGGGCCGTCGGAGACCCAGTACTTC; cdr3_aa: CASSLTTGGPSETQYF